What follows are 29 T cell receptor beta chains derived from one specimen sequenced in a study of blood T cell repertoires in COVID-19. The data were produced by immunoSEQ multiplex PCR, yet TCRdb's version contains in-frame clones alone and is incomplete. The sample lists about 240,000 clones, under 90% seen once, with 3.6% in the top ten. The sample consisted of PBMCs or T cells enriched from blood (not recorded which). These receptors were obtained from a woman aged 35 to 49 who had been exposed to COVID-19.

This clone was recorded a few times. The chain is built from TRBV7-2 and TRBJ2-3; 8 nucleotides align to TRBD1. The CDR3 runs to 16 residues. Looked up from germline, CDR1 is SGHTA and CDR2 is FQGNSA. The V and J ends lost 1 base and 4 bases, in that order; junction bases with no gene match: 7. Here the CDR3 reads CASSLVGTGVSDTQYF. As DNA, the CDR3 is TGTGCCAGCAGCTTAGTCGGGACAGGTGTTTCAGATACGCAGTATTTT.

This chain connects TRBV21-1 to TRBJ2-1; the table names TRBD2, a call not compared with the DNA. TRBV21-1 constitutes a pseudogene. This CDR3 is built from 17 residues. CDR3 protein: CASRGLAGGPSYNEQFF. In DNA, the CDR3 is TGTGCCAGCAGAGGACTAGCGGGGGGGCCATCCTACAATGAGCAGTTCTTC.

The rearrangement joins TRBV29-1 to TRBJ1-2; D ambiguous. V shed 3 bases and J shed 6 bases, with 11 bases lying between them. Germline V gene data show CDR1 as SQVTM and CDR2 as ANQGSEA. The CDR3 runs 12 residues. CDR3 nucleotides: TGCAGCGTTGACCTTATACGGGATGGCTACACCTTC. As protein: CSVDLIRDGYTF.

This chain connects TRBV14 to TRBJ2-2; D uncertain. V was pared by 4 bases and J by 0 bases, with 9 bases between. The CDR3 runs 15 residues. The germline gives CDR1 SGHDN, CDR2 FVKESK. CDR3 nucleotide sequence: TGTGCCAGCAGCCCCCCAGGCTCGAACACCGGGGAGCTGTTTTTT. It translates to CASSPPGSNTGELFF.

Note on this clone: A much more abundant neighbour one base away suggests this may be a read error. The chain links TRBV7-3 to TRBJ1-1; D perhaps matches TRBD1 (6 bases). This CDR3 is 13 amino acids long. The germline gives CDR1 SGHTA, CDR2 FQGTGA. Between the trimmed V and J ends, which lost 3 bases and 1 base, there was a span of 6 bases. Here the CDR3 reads CASSLTGNTEAFF. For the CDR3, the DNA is TGTGCCAGCAGCTTGACAGGGAACACTGAAGCTTTCTTT.

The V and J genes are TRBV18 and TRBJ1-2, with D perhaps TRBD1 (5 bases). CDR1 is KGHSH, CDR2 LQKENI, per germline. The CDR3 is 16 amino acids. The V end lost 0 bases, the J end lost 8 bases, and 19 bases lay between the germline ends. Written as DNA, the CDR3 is TGTGCCAGCTCACCACCGGGCGACAGCCTTTATCGGGGCTACACCTTC. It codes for CASSPPGDSLYRGYTF.

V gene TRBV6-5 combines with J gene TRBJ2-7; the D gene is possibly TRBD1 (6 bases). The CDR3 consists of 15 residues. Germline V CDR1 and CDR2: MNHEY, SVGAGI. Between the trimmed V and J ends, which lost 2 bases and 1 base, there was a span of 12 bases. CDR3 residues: CASSYQRQGSYEQYF. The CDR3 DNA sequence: TGTGCCAGCAGTTACCAGAGGCAGGGGTCCTACGAGCAGTACTTC.

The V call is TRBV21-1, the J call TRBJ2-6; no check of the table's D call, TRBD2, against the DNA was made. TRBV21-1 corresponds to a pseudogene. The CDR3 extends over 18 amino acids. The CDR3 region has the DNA TGTGCCAGCGCGGAGGGGCCCTATCCCCTCTCTGGGGCCAACGTCCTGACTTTC. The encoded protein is CASAEGPYPLSGANVLTF.

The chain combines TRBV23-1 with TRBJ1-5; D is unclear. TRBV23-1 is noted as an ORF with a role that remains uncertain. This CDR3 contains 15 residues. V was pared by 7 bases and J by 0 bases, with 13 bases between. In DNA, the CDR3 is TGCGCCAGCACCCGACGGGTTAATAGCAATCAGCCCCAGCATTTT. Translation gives CASTRRVNSNQPQHF.

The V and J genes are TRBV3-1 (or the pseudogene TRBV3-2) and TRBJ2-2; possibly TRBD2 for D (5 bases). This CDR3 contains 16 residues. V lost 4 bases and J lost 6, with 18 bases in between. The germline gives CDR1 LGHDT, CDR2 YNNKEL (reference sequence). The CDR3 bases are TGTGCCAGCAGCCCGGAGGTCCTAGTTGGCGCCGGGGAGCTGTTTTTT. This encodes CASSPEVLVGAGELFF.

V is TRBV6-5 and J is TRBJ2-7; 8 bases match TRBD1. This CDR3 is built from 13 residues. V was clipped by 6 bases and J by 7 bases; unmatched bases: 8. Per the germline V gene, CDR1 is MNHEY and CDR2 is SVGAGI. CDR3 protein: CASRMDRAREQYF. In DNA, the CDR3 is TGTGCCAGCAGAATGGACAGGGCTAGGGAGCAGTACTTC.

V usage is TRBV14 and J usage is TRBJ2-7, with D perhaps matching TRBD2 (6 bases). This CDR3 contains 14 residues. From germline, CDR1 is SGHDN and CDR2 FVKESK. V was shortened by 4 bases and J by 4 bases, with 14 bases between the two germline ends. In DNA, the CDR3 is TGTGCCAGCAGCCGGCAGCCCCGGGGGTACGAGCAGTACTTC. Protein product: CASSRQPRGYEQYF.

This CDR3 reads CASSQDTAASYNSPLHF. DNA of the CDR3: TGTGCCAGCAGCCAAGATACAGCGGCCTCCTATAATTCACCCCTCCACTTT. The chain carries TRBV3-1 (or the pseudogene TRBV3-2) and TRBJ1-6; unclear D gene. Germline CDR1 LGHDT, CDR2 YNNKEL (reference sequence). With 0 bases removed from V and 0 bases from J, the gap between germline ends came to 9 bases. The length of the CDR3 is 17 residues.

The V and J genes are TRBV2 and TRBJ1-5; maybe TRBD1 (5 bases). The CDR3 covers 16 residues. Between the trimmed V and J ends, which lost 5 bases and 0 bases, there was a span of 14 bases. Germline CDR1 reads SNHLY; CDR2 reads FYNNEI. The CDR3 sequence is CASSQLGGVSNQPQHF. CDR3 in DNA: TGTGCCAGCAGTCAACTTGGGGGGGTTAGCAATCAGCCCCAGCATTTT.

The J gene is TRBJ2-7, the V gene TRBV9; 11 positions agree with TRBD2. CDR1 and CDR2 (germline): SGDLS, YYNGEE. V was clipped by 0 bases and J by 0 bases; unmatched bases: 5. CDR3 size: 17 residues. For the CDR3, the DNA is TGTGCCAGCAGCGTAGGAGTAGCGGGGGGGAGCTCCTACGAGCAGTACTTC. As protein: CASSVGVAGGSSYEQYF. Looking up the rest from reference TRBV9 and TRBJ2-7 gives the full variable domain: DSGVTQTPKHLITATGQRVTLRCSPRSGDLSVYWYQQSLDQGLQFLIQYYNGEERAKGNILERFSAQQFPDLHSELNLSSLELGDSALYFCASSVGVAGGSSYEQYFGPGTRLTVT.

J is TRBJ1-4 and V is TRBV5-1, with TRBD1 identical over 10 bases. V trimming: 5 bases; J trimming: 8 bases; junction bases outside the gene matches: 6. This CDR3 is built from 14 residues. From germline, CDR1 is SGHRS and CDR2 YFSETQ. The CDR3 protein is CASRMGQGLEKLFF. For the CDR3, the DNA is TGCGCCAGCAGAATGGGACAGGGGTTAGAAAAACTGTTTTTT.

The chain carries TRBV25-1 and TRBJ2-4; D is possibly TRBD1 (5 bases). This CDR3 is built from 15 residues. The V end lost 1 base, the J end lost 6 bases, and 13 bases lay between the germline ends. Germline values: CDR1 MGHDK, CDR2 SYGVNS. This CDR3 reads CASSESNQGRNIQYF. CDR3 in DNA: TGTGCCAGCAGTGAATCTAACCAGGGCCGAAACATTCAGTACTTC.

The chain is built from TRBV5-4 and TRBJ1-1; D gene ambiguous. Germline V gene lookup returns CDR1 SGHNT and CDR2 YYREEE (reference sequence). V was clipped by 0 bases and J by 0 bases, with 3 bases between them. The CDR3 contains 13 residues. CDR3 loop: CASSLVMNTEAFF. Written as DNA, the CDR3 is TGTGCCAGCAGCTTGGTCATGAACACTGAAGCTTTCTTT.

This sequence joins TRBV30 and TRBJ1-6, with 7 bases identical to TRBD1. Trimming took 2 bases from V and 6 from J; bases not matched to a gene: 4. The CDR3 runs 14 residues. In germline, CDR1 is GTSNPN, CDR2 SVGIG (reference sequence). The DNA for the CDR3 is TGTGCCTGGAGTTTGACAGGGTTTAATTCACCCCTCCACTTT. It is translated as CAWSLTGFNSPLHF. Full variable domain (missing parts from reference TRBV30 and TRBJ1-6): SQTIHQWPATLVQPVGSPLSLECTVEGTSNPNLYWYRQAAGRGLQLLFYSVGIGQISSEVPQNLSASRPQDRQFILSSKKLLLSDSGFYLCAWSLTGFNSPLHFGNGTRLTVT.

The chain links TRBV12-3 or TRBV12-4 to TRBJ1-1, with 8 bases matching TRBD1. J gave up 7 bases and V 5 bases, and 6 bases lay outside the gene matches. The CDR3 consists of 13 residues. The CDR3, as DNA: TGTGCCAGCAGTCATCAGGGGGCTCGTGAAGCTTTCTTT. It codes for CASSHQGAREAFF.

The CDR3: CASRSPPSETQYF. CDR3 bases: TGCGCCAGCAGGAGTCCTCCCTCTGAGACCCAGTACTTC. The V call is TRBV5-1, the J call TRBJ2-5; D is undetermined. The V end lost 5 bases, the J end lost 5 bases, and 13 bases lay between the germline ends. Germline CDR1 is SGHRS and CDR2 is YFSETQ. The CDR3 is made up of 13 amino acids.

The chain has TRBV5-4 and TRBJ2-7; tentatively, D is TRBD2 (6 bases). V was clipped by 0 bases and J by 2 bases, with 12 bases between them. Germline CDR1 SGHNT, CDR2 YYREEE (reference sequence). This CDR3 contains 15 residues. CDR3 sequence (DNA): TGTGCCAGCAGCTTGGAGGTAGCGGTGACCTACGAGCAGTACTTC. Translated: CASSLEVAVTYEQYF.

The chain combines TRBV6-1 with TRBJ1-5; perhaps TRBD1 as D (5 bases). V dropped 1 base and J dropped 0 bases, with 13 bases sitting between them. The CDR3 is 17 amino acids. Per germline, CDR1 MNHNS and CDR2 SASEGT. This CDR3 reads CASSEGVSRDSNQPQHF. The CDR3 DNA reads TGTGCCAGCAGTGAAGGGGTGTCCAGGGATAGCAATCAGCCCCAGCATTTT.

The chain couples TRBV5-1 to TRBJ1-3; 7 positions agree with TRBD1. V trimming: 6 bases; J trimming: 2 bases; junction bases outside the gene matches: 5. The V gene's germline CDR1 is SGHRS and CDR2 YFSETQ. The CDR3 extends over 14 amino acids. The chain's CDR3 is CASKSGTAGNTIYF. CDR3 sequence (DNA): TGCGCCAGCAAGTCCGGGACAGCTGGAAACACCATATATTTT.

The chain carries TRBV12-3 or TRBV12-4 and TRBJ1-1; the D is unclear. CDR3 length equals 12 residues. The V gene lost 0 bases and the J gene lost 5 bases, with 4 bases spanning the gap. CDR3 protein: CASSLARTEAFF. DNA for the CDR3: TGTGCCAGCAGTTTAGCACGGACTGAAGCTTTCTTT.

CDR3 protein: CASSPQAPPLLHEQYF. The CDR3 nucleotides are TGTGCCAGTAGTCCCCAGGCCCCTCCCCTACTCCACGAGCAGTACTTC. The gene calls are TRBV19 and TRBJ2-7; D unresolved. Germline CDR1 reads LNHDA; CDR2 reads SQIVND (reference sequence). The CDR3 is 16 residues long. V lost 5 bases and J lost 5, with 22 bases in between.

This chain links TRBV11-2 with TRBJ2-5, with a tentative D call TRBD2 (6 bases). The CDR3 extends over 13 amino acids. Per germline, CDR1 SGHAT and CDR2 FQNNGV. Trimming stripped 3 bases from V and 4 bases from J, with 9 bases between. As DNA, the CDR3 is TGTGCCAGCAGCTTGGTGGGAGGAGAGACCCAGTACTTC. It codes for CASSLVGGETQYF.

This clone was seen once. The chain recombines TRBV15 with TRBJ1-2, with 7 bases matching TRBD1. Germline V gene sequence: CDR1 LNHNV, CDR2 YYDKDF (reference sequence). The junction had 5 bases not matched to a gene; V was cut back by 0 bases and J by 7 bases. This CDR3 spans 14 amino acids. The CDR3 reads CATSRERGLSGYTF. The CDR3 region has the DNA TGTGCCACCAGCAGAGAAAGGGGGCTGTCTGGCTACACCTTC.

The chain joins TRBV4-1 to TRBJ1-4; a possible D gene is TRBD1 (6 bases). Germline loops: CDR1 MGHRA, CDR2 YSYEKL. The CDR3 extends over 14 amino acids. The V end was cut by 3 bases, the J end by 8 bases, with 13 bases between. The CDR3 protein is CASSQKGQPEKLFF. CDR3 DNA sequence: TGCGCCAGCAGCCAGAAAGGACAGCCCGAAAAACTGTTTTTT.